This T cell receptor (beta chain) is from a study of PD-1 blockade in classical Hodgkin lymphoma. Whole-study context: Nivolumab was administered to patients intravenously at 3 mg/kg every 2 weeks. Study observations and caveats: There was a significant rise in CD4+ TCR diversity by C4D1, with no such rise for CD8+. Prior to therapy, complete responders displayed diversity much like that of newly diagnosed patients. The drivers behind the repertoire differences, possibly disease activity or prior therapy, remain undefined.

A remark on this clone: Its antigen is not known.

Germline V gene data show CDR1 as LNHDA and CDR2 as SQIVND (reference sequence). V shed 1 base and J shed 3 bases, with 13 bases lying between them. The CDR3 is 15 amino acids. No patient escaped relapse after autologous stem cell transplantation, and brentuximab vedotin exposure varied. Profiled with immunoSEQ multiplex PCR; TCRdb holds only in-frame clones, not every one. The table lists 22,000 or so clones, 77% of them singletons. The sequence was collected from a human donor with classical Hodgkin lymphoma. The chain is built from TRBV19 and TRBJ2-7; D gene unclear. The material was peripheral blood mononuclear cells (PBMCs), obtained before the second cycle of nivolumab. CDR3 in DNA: TGTGCCAGTAGTATAGCATCGGGCACAGACTACGAGCAGTACTTC. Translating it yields CASSIASGTDYEQYF. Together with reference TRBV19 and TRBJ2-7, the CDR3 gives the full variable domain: DGGITQSPKYLFRKEGQNVTLSCEQNLNHDAMYWYRQDPGQGLRLIYYSQIVNDFQKGDIAEGYSVSREKKESFPLTVTSAQKNPTAFYLCASSIASGTDYEQYFGPGTRLTVT.